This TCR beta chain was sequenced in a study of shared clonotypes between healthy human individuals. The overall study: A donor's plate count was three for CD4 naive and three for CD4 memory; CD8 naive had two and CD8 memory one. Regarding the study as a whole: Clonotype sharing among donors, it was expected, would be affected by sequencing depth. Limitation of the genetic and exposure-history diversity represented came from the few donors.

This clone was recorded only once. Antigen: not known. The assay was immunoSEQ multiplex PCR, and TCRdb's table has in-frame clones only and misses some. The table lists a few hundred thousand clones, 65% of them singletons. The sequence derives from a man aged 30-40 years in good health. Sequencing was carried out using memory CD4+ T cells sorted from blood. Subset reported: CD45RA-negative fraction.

The CDR3 nucleotides are TGTGCCAGCAGTCCTCGCAGGGTAGGGAATGAGCAGTTCTTC. This codes for CASSPRRVGNEQFF. The chain joins TRBV27 to TRBJ2-1; D possibly corresponds to TRBD1 (5 bases). Germline lookup yields CDR1 MNHEY and CDR2 SMNVEV (reference sequence). Trimming shortened V by 5 bases and J by 7 bases, and 15 bases separated the two germline ends. The CDR3 runs 14 residues.